The 23 T cell receptor beta chains presented below share a single source sample, sequenced in a study of regulatory T cells in long-lasting Graves disease. With iRepertoire HTBI primers and Arm-PCR of CDR3 regions, TCR beta libraries were built. From the multiplex PCR reads, TCRdb called clonotypes with MiXCR, one entry per CDR3 protein. The sample comprises around 400,000 distinct CDR3 sequences, about 15% of which are singletons, and roughly 8% rests with the top ten. This sample's time point: newly diagnosed GD, antithyroid drugs for less than 3 months. Generation of the TCR library employed RNA extracted from PBMCs. Separately, the same data were catalogued under a study of T cells in Graves' hyperthyroidism and ophthalmopathy.

This specimen consisted of peripheral blood mononuclear cells (PBMCs), obtained at new diagnosis, from a patient treated with antithyroid drugs. These receptors originate from a woman aged 40 to 50 with Graves disease.

This clonotype has at least ten counts. This chain connects TRBV11-2 to TRBJ2-7; tentative D call: TRBD1 (6 bases). Germline V gene data show CDR1 as SGHAT and CDR2 as FQNNGV. V lost 4 bases and J 3 bases, leaving 7 bases between the germline ends. The CDR3 spans 12 residues. CDR3 nucleotides: TGTGCCAGCAGCTGGACAGTCTACGAGCAGTACTTC. This sequence encodes CASSWTVYEQYF.

This clonotype has more than one count but fewer than ten. CDR3 in amino acids: CASRYGSSGANVLTF. The CDR3, as DNA: TGTGCCAGCAGATACGGGAGCTCTGGGGCCAACGTCCTGACTTTC. The chain recombines TRBV7-9 with TRBJ2-6; possibly TRBD2 for D (6 bases). Looked up from germline, CDR1 is SEHNR and CDR2 is FQNEAQ (reference sequence). The CDR3 loop spans 15 amino acids. V was pared by 6 bases and J by 0 bases, with 9 bases between.

This clonotype was found a few times. This rearrangement joins TRBV18 to TRBJ1-4; D perhaps matches TRBD1 (5 bases). The V gene lost 2 bases and the J gene lost 5 bases, with 9 bases spanning the gap. This CDR3 comprises 14 residues. Per the germline V gene, CDR1 is KGHSH and CDR2 is LQKENI. The chain's CDR3 is CASSPDSANEKLFF. CDR3 bases: TGTGCCAGCTCACCAGACAGCGCAAATGAAAAACTGTTTTTT.

This clonotype was picked up many times. The chain employs TRBV28 and TRBJ1-4, with a weak D call TRBD1 (5 bases). The ends were cut back, 5 bases at V and 1 base at J, with 11 bases in the middle. CDR1 is MDHEN, CDR2 SYDVKM, per germline. The CDR3 sequence is 15 residues long. CDR3 protein: CASSTSGVTNEKLFF. The CDR3 DNA is TGTGCCAGCAGTACCTCGGGGGTAACTAATGAAAAACTGTTTTTT.

This clonotype was detected many times. The chain combines TRBV12-3 or TRBV12-4 with TRBJ1-3, with D possibly TRBD1 on 6 matching bases. This CDR3 is 14 amino acids long. Trimming cost V 5 bases and J 2 bases, with 10 bases left between them. This CDR3 reads CASSPTGPGNTIYF. In DNA, the CDR3 is TGTGCCAGCAGTCCGACAGGTCCTGGAAACACCATATATTTT.

The chain carries TRBV5-6 and TRBJ2-1; D might be TRBD2 (6 bases). V was trimmed by 0 bases and J by 10 bases, leaving 14 bases between them. From germline, CDR1 is SGHDT and CDR2 YYEEEE. The CDR3 has 14 residues. The CDR3 DNA reads TGTGCCAGCAGCTTGGCCACCAGGGACTCCGAGCAGTTCTTC. This codes for CASSLATRDSEQFF.

This clonotype was seen repeatedly, ten times or more. The chain is built from TRBV28 and TRBJ2-5; D is perhaps TRBD2 (5 bases). Germline CDR1 and CDR2: MDHEN and SYDVKM. The CDR3 spans 14 residues. V dropped 1 base and J dropped 7 bases, with 13 bases sitting between them. CDR3 bases: TGTGCCAGCAGTTTATTGGAGGACCCTGTGACCCAGTACTTC. It yields the protein CASSLLEDPVTQYF.

The chain joins TRBV19 to TRBJ2-1; TRBD1 aligns across 10 bases. The CDR3 is 14 residues long. CDR1 is LNHDA, CDR2 SQIVND, per germline (reference sequence). V shed 10 bases and J 6 bases; nucleotides not matched to a gene: 9. Written as DNA, the CDR3 is TGTGCCACCGGGACAGGGGTGGATGGCAATGAGCAGTTCTTC. Translation gives CATGTGVDGNEQFF.

A note on this clonotype: A much larger clone lies a single base off, so this may be a read error. The chain has TRBV11-3 and TRBJ2-1; the D gene is possibly TRBD2 (5 bases). Looked up from germline, CDR1 is SGHNT and CDR2 is YENEEA. The CDR3 runs 14 residues. The CDR3 DNA follows: TGTGCCAGCAGCTTAGGACGGGTTAGCGATGAGCGGTTCTTC. This encodes CASSLGRVSDERFF. Combining the CDR3 with reference TRBV11-3 and TRBJ2-1 gives the whole variable domain EAGVVQSPRYKIIEKKQPVAFWCNPISGHNTLYWYLQNLGQGPELLIRYENEEAVDDSQLPKDRFSAERLKGVDSTLKIQPAELGDSAVYLCASSLGRVSDERFFGPGTRLTVL.

This clonotype was recorded many times. The V gene is TRBV7-9, the J gene TRBJ1-1, with D perhaps matching TRBD1 (5 bases). The germline CDR1 and CDR2 sequences are SEHNR and FQNEAQ (reference sequence). V lost 1 base and J lost 1, with 16 bases in between. The CDR3 consists of 17 residues. CDR3 sequence (DNA): TGTGCCAGCAGCTTAGGGATGGCAGGGCGTGAGAACACTGAAGCTTTCTTT. Protein sequence: CASSLGMAGRENTEAFF. The whole variable domain, filled in from reference TRBV7-9 and TRBJ1-1, reads DTGVSQNPRHKITKRGQNVTFRCDPISEHNRLYWYRQTLGQGPEFLTYFQNEAQLEKSRLLSDRFSAERPKGSFSTLEIQRTEQGDSAMYLCASSLGMAGRENTEAFFGQGTRLTVV.

This clonotype came up many times. The chain uses TRBV7-9 and TRBJ1-3; D gene uncertain. The CDR3 is 15 amino acids. V lost 1 base and J lost 0, with 7 bases in between. The germline CDR1 and CDR2 sequences are SEHNR and FQNEAQ (reference sequence). The CDR3 DNA reads as TGTGCCAGCAGCTTAGAGCAGATCTCTGGAAACACCATATATTTT. It translates to CASSLEQISGNTIYF.

The chain combines TRBV7-9 with TRBJ2-5; D gene ambiguous. Germline CDR1 SEHNR, CDR2 FQNEAQ (reference sequence). V gave up 5 bases and J gave up 5 bases, with 21 bases separating them. CDR3 size: 16 residues. The CDR3: CASSTPPRALGETQYF. CDR3 sequence (DNA): TGTGCCAGCAGCACACCCCCCCGGGCCCTGGGGGAGACCCAGTACTTC.

This clonotype was seen repeatedly, ten times or more. This chain uses TRBV28 with TRBJ2-2, with 7 nucleotides matching TRBD2. The ends lost 8 bases at V and 1 base at J; junction bases unmatched: 4. From germline, CDR1 is MDHEN and CDR2 SYDVKM. The CDR3 spans 14 residues. The CDR3 spells CASREAVNTGELFF. The CDR3 bases are TGTGCCAGCCGGGAGGCAGTGAACACCGGGGAGCTGTTTTTT.

This clonotype was observed at least ten times. The chain carries TRBV12-3 or TRBV12-4 and TRBJ2-7; D might be TRBD2 (7 bases). The CDR3 contains 12 residues. Trimming left V 8 bases short and J 2 bases short, with 10 bases between. Written as DNA, the CDR3 is TGTGCCAGCCGAGGGGGGGCCTACGAGCAGTACTTC. This sequence encodes CASRGGAYEQYF.

The rearrangement links TRBV7-8 to TRBJ2-2; tentatively, D is TRBD1 (5 bases). Trimming stripped 6 bases from V and 9 bases from J, with 20 bases between. CDR1 SGHVS and CDR2 FQNEAQ come from the germline V gene. This CDR3 contains 15 residues. The CDR3 loop reads CASRDQGSVPWELFF. CDR3 coding DNA: TGTGCCAGCAGAGACCAGGGTTCCGTACCGTGGGAGCTGTTTTTT. The full variable domain, completed using reference TRBV7-8 and TRBJ2-2, is GAGVSQSPRYKVAKRGQDVALRCDPISGHVSLFWYQQALGQGPEFLTYFQNEAQLDKSGLPSDRFFAERPEGSVSTLKIQRTQQEDSAVYLCASRDQGSVPWELFFGEGSRLTVL.

This sequence joins TRBV28 and TRBJ2-7; a possible D gene is TRBD2 (6 bases). CDR1 is MDHEN, CDR2 SYDVKM, per germline. The CDR3 loop spans 12 amino acids. V was cut by 0 bases and J by 6 bases, with 6 bases left in between. CDR3 sequence: CASSLWEGEQYF. Written as DNA, the CDR3 is TGTGCCAGCAGTTTATGGGAGGGCGAGCAGTACTTC.

The chain uses TRBV12-3 or TRBV12-4 and TRBJ1-2, with 7 bases lining up with TRBD1. With 3 bases clipped from V and 8 bases from J, the junction kept 6 bases outside the gene matches. The CDR3 extends over 13 amino acids. The CDR3 coding sequence is TGTGCCAGCAGTTTTTCGCAGGGGGAAGGCTACACCTTC. This codes for CASSFSQGEGYTF.

This clonotype was seen a handful of times. The V call is TRBV7-2, the J call TRBJ2-3; TRBD2 agrees at 11 bases. J gave up 4 bases and V 1 base, and 7 bases lay outside the gene matches. CDR1 and CDR2 (germline): SGHTA, FQGNSA. This CDR3 is built from 17 residues. The CDR3 here is CASSLVLAGVDADTQYF. CDR3 nucleotide sequence: TGTGCCAGCAGCTTAGTACTAGCGGGAGTTGACGCAGATACGCAGTATTTT. Combining the CDR3 with reference TRBV7-2 and TRBJ2-3 gives the whole variable domain GAGVSQSPSNKVTEKGKDVELRCDPISGHTALYWYRQSLGQGLEFLIYFQGNSAPDKSGLPSDRFSAERTGGSVSTLTIQRTQQEDSAVYLCASSLVLAGVDADTQYFGPGTRLTVL.

This clonotype occurred many times. The chain carries TRBV18 and TRBJ2-1; 13 nucleotides match TRBD2. The CDR3 runs 16 residues. V was clipped by 3 bases and J by 8 bases; unmatched bases: 7. Per the germline V gene, CDR1 is KGHSH and CDR2 is LQKENI. The CDR3 loop is CASSPGLAGIMDEQFF. CDR3 in DNA: TGTGCCAGCTCACCGGGACTAGCGGGAATTATGGATGAGCAGTTCTTC.

The table lists this clonotype with many counts. V usage is TRBV4-3 and J usage is TRBJ2-1; D is perhaps TRBD2 (5 bases). The CDR3 runs to 15 residues. The V end was cut by 0 bases, the J end by 4 bases, with 10 bases between. The germline V gene has CDR1 LGHNA and CDR2 YSLEER. The CDR3 sequence is CASSQEKRSYNEQFF. The DNA for the CDR3 is TGCGCCAGCAGCCAAGAAAAGCGGAGTTACAATGAGCAGTTCTTC.

This sequence joins TRBV27 and TRBJ2-7; no definite D call. The CDR3 totals 14 residues. V gave up 5 bases and J gave up 0 bases, with 11 bases separating them. From germline, CDR1 is MNHEY and CDR2 SMNVEV (reference sequence). CDR3 DNA: TGTGCCAGCAGTATGTCTCCACACTCCTACGAGCAGTACTTC. Its protein is CASSMSPHSYEQYF.

The sample holds many counts of this clonotype. V gene TRBV7-2 combines with J gene TRBJ1-1; 9 bases agree with TRBD1. Germline-derived CDR1 and CDR2 are SGHTA and FQGNSA. The ends lost 2 bases at V and 8 bases at J; junction bases unmatched: 3. This CDR3 has 13 amino acids. The CDR3 bases are TGTGCCAGCAGCTTATACAGGGGGCGCGAAGCTTTCTTT. This codes for CASSLYRGREAFF.

A note on this clonotype: A much larger clone differs by one base, so this may be a read error. This chain connects TRBV7-3 to TRBJ2-1; D is possibly TRBD1 (5 bases). This CDR3 has 15 residues. CDR1 SGHTA and CDR2 FQGTGA come from the germline V gene. The CDR3 protein is CAGSLDRSSYNEQFF. CDR3 nucleotide sequence: TGTGCCGGCAGCTTAGACAGAAGCTCCTACAATGAGCAGTTCTTC.